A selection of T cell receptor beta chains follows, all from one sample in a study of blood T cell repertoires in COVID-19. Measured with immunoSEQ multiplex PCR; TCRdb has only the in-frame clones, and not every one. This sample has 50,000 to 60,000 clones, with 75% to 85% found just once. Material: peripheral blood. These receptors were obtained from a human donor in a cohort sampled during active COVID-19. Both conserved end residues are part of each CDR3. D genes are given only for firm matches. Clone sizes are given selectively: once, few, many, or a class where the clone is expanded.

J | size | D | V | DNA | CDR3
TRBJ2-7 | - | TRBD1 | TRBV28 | TGTGCCAGCAGTTCAACCGGCGGTGGCAGGGGGTCCTACGAGCAGTACTTC | CASSSTGGGRGSYEQYF
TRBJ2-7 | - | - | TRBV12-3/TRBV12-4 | TGTGCCAGCAAGAGGGTAGGGCTCGAGCAGTACTTC | CASKRVGLEQYF
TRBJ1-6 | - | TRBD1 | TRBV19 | TGTGCCAGTAGCCCGGGACAGGGTTATAATTCACCCCTCCACTTT | CASSPGQGYNSPLHF
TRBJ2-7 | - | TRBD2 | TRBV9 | TGTGCCAGCAGCCCCACGTTTGCGGCTAGCGGCGGTTACGAGCAGTACTTC | CASSPTFAASGGYEQYF
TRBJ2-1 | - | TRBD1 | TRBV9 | TGTGCCAGCAGCACCGGACAGGCTAGCTACAATGAGCAGTTCTTC | CASSTGQASYNEQFF
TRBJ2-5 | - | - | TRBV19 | TGTGCCAGTAGTATAGCACCGGGAATCCGGGAGACCCAGTACTTC | CASSIAPGIRETQYF
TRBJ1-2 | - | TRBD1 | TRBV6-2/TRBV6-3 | TGTGCCAGCAGTTATACGAGGACAGGCCCAACCCAGAGCAGGAGAGATGGCTACACCTTC | CASSYTRTGPTQSRRDGYTF
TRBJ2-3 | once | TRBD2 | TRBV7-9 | TGTGCCACCACCTTCAGGACTAGCGGAGATACGCAGTATTTT | CATTFRTSGDTQYF
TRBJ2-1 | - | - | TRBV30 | TGTGCCTGGAAGGGGGGGGACTACAATGAGCAGTTCTTC | CAWKGGDYNEQFF
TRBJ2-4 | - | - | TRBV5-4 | TGTGCCAGCAGCCCTAGCTCGGAAAACATTCAGTACTTC | CASSPSSENIQYF
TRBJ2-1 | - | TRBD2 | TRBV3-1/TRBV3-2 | TGTGCCAGCAGCCAACTGCCTAGCGGGGCCTACAATGAGCAGTTCTTC | CASSQLPSGAYNEQFF
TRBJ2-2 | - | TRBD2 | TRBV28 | TGTGCCAGCAGCGAGGGGAGGGGTGCCGGGGAGCTGTTTTTT | CASSEGRGAGELFF
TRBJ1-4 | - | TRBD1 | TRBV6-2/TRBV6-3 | TGTGCCAGCAGTTACGGGACAGGAGGAACTAATGAAAAACTGTTTTTT | CASSYGTGGTNEKLFF
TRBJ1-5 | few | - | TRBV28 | TGTGCCACCGGGAATAGCAATCAGCCCCAGCATTTT | CATGNSNQPQHF
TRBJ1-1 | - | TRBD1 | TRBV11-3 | TGTGCCAGCAGCCCAGGGGGAGAGGGCACTGAAGCTTTCTTT | CASSPGGEGTEAFF
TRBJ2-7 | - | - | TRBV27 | TGTGCCAGCAGTCCAAGCCTCAGGGGACCAACCTACGAGCAGTACTTC | CASSPSLRGPTYEQYF
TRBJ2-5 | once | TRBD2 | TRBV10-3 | TGTGCCATCAGTGAGTCGTGGGAGGGGATGGAGACCCAGTACTTC | CAISESWEGMETQYF
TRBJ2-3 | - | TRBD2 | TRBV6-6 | TGTGCCAGCAGTTACATGTCTAGCGGGAGGGGTACGCAGTATTTT | CASSYMSSGRGTQYF
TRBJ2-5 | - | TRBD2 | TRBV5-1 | TGCGCCAGCAGCTCGCGGACTAGCGGGAGGTCACCGGGGGCCCAGTACTTC | CASSSRTSGRSPGAQYF
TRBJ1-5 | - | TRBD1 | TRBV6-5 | TGTGCCAGCAGTCCCGACAGGGCCCCCTATCAGCCCCAGCATTTT | CASSPDRAPYQPQHF
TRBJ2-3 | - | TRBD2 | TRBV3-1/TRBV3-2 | TGTGCCAGCAGCCAAGGAACGGCGGGAGGGCAAGATACGCAGTATTTT | CASSQGTAGGQDTQYF
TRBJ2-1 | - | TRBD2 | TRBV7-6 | TGTGCCAGCAGCGGACTAGCGGCCTCCTACAATGAGCAGTTCTTC | CASSGLAASYNEQFF
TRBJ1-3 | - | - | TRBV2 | TGTGCCAGCAGTCCAGAATCTGGAAACACCATATATTTT | CASSPESGNTIYF
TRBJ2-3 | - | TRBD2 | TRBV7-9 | TGTGCCAGCAGCCAGGGACTACAAACAGATACGCAGTATTTT | CASSQGLQTDTQYF
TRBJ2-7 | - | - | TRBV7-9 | TGTGCCAGCAGCTCAAGTAGCGGAAACTACGAGCAGTACTTC | CASSSSSGNYEQYF
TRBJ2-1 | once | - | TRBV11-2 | TGTGCCAGCAGCCAAGACAGAAGCAATGAGCAGTTCTTC | CASSQDRSNEQFF